The following is a TCR beta chain sequence with its context. The target antigen is unknown. This specimen comes from a study of T cell repertoires in cytomegalovirus infection. General observations from the study: CMV-specific HLA-C-restricted TCR beta clonotypes dominated the ex vivo response. Carriers of CMV plus the relevant HLA were identified by cumulative public TCR beta family frequency.

CDR3 length equals 15 residues. V was clipped by 6 bases and J by 0 bases; unmatched bases: 4. A single record per CDR3 protein comes from TCRdb applying MiXCR to the reads. This repertoire shows nearly 450,000 distinct CDR3 sequences, approximately 31% found once; its top ten account for approximately 13%. The J gene is TRBJ1-4, the V gene TRBV12-3 or TRBV12-4; TRBD1 agrees at 7 bases. The sequence was obtained from a human donor in good health (CMV status not recorded). Some clones in this sample may be carry-over from other donors' samples. The sequenced sample consisted of PBMCs. The DNA of the CDR3 is TGTGCCAGCAGGGGGACAGCTTCAACTAATGAAAAACTGTTTTTT. The encoded protein is CASRGTASTNEKLFF.